Each of the 19 T cell receptor beta chains below was sequenced from the same sample in a study of low-dose radiotherapy and immunotherapy resistance in tumors. The time point: before trial treatment. cDNA synthesis used a TRAV/TRBV-specific primer set for both chains. TCRs underwent 20 PCR cycles of amplification with a constant-region primer and V-primer adapter. TCRdb fed the reads into MiXCR, producing one record per CDR3 protein. The sample contains fewer than 95,000 distinct CDR3 sequences, more than 8.5% of which appear only once. Here the sequenced sample was PBMCs, taken before treatment. The origin of the receptors is a male donor with prostate cancer.

The sample holds many counts of this clonotype. J is TRBJ2-5 and V is TRBV20-1, with D perhaps matching TRBD2 (5 bases). Germline values: CDR1 DFQATT, CDR2 SNEGSKA (reference sequence). V lost 6 bases and J 4 bases, leaving 21 bases between the germline ends. The CDR3 has 15 amino acids. The CDR3, as DNA: TGCAGTGCGCAGGCTAGCCTTCCTGCGGCAGAGACCCAGTACTTC. Encoded protein: CSAQASLPAAETQYF.

This clonotype has ten or more counts. V and J are TRBV28 and TRBJ2-5; TRBD2 is a possible D gene (6 bases). V was trimmed by 6 bases and J by 5 bases, leaving 13 bases between them. The CDR3 extends over 13 amino acids. Germline-derived CDR1 and CDR2 are MDHEN and SYDVKM. The DNA of the CDR3 is TGTGCCAGCAGGGGGCACGGAGGGGAGACCCAGTACTTC. This encodes CASRGHGGETQYF.

Worth noting for this clonotype: With a far larger clone one base away, a read error is the likely cause. The rearrangement links TRBV13 to TRBJ2-7; 10 nucleotides match TRBD1. The CDR3 runs to 15 residues. Germline CDR1 and CDR2: PRHDT and FYEKMQ (reference sequence). The CDR3 spells CASSSPGQGMYEQCF. The CDR3, as DNA: TGTGCCAGCAGCTCACCGGGACAGGGGATGTACGAGCAGTGCTTC.

This clonotype was recorded many times. This sequence joins TRBV7-9 and TRBJ1-2; the D gene is possibly TRBD1 (6 bases). This CDR3 contains 16 residues. Trimming cost V 1 base and J 3 bases, with 15 bases left between them. Germline CDR1 and CDR2: SEHNR and FQNEAQ (reference sequence). The CDR3 reads CASSLVRGAADYGYTF. CDR3 DNA sequence: TGTGCCAGCAGCTTAGTGCGGGGGGCAGCGGACTATGGCTACACCTTC.

This clonotype was seen many times. The chain is built from TRBV5-1 and TRBJ2-4, with D uncertain. Per the germline V gene, CDR1 is SGHRS and CDR2 is YFSETQ. Trimming took 0 bases from V and 0 from J, leaving 10 bases between them. CDR3 size: 16 residues. CDR3 sequence reads: CASSLELSIAKNIQYF. For the CDR3, the DNA is TGCGCCAGCAGCTTGGAACTTAGCATAGCCAAAAACATTCAGTACTTC.

Concerning this clonotype itself: This may stem from a read error, because a much larger clone lies one nucleotide away. This rearrangement joins TRBV6-1 to TRBJ1-2; 7 nucleotides line up with TRBD1. Losses at the gene ends were 6 bases for V and 2 bases for J; bases not matched to a gene: 0. The CDR3 consists of 12 residues. Germline V CDR1 and CDR2: MNHNS, SASEGT. This CDR3 is CASRGQNYGYTF. The CDR3 DNA follows: TGTGCCAGCAGGGGACAGAACTATGGCTACACCTTC.

This clonotype has only one observation. A far larger clone is just one base off, so this is likely a read error. The chain combines TRBV22-1 with TRBJ2-3; whether TRBD1, the table's D call, matches the DNA was not checked. TRBV22-1 has pseudogene status. CDR3 length: 16 residues. The CDR3 spells CATSALSQGSTDTQYF. The CDR3 bases are TGTGCCACCAGTGCCCTTTCTCAGGGCAGCACAGATACGCAGTATTTT.

At least ten counts were recorded for this clonotype. The rearrangement joins TRBV5-5 to TRBJ2-2; 7 bases are shared with TRBD1. Germline-derived CDR1 and CDR2 are SGHKS and YYEKEE (reference sequence). V trimming: 3 bases; J trimming: 3 bases; junction bases outside the gene matches: 5. CDR3 length: 15 residues. The CDR3 loop reads CASSSSQGDTGELFF. The CDR3 nucleotides read TGTGCCAGCAGCTCGTCGCAGGGGGACACCGGGGAGCTGTTTTTT.

In its sample, this clonotype was seen many times. The V and J genes are TRBV30 and TRBJ2-7; 10 bases align to TRBD2. Germline CDR1 is GTSNPN and CDR2 is SVGIG (reference sequence). Trimming removed 0 bases from V and 6 bases from J; junction bases left unmatched: 11. The CDR3 consists of 16 residues. In DNA, the CDR3 is TGTGCCTGGAGTGTAGGTTTAGCGGGAGGAATGAGCGAGCAGTACTTC. It encodes CAWSVGLAGGMSEQYF.

The sample holds many counts of this clonotype. The rearrangement uses TRBV20-1 and TRBJ1-5, with D possibly being TRBD1 (6 bases). CDR1 is DFQATT, CDR2 SNEGSKA, per germline (reference sequence). The CDR3 loop spans 14 amino acids. Trimming pared 1 base from V and 6 bases from J, leaving 13 bases between. CDR3 bases: TGCAGTGCTAGAGTGGGGGGCGGGAGTCAGCCCCAGCATTTT. Its translation: CSARVGGGSQPQHF.

This clonotype occurred many times. The chain recombines TRBV12-3 or TRBV12-4 with TRBJ2-1, with a possible D match to TRBD2 (5 bases). CDR3 length equals 15 residues. V was pared by 5 bases and J by 0 bases, with 11 bases between. The CDR3 DNA is TGTGCCAGCAGTACGGGGAGTTCCTCCTACAATGAGCAGTTCTTC. Translating gives CASSTGSSSYNEQFF.

This clonotype has a count of ten or more. The chain joins TRBV19 to TRBJ1-1; 7 nucleotides line up with TRBD1. Germline-derived CDR1 and CDR2 are LNHDA and SQIVND (reference sequence). This CDR3 contains 14 residues. The V segment lost 5 bases and the J segment 7 bases; nucleotides outside the gene matches: 10. As DNA, the CDR3 is TGTGCCAGTAGTGCGCCAGGGGGACGGCTTGAAGCTTTCTTT. It specifies CASSAPGGRLEAFF. Full variable domain (rest looked up from reference TRBV19 and TRBJ1-1): DGGITQSPKYLFRKEGQNVTLSCEQNLNHDAMYWYRQDPGQGLRLIYYSQIVNDFQKGDIAEGYSVSREKKESFPLTVTSAQKNPTAFYLCASSAPGGRLEAFFGQGTRLTVV.

The V and J genes are TRBV29-1 and TRBJ2-2; D call uncertain. Trimming pared 3 bases from V and 1 base from J, leaving 3 bases between. This CDR3 spans 12 amino acids. Germline CDR1 reads SQVTM; CDR2 reads ANQGSEA. For the CDR3, the DNA is TGCAGCGTTGATGGGAACACCGGGGAGCTGTTTTTT. This encodes CSVDGNTGELFF.

This clonotype was seen repeatedly, ten times or more. The CDR3 region has the DNA TGCAGTGTTCCGGGACCTGCCTACAATGAGCAGTTCTTC. Amino acids: CSVPGPAYNEQFF. The chain is built from TRBV20-1 and TRBJ2-1, with D perhaps matching TRBD1 or TRBD2 (5 bases each). The CDR3 runs to 13 residues. Per the germline V gene, CDR1 is DFQATT and CDR2 is SNEGSKA (reference sequence). Trimming removed 7 bases at V and 2 bases at J, with 12 bases between.

This clonotype has at least ten counts. This sequence joins TRBV6-6 and TRBJ2-7; maybe TRBD1 (5 bases). CDR1 is MNHNY, CDR2 SVGAGI, per germline (reference sequence). V shed 7 bases and J shed 1 base, with 11 bases lying between them. CDR3 length equals 13 residues. The CDR3 region has the DNA TGTGCCAGCACACAAAGGACATCCTACGAGCAGTACTTC. It is translated as CASTQRTSYEQYF.

This clonotype has ten or more counts. V is TRBV7-2 and J is TRBJ2-5; 9 bases are a match to TRBD2. J lost 5 bases, V lost 0 bases, and 10 bases had no gene match. Germline-derived CDR1 and CDR2 are SGHTA and FQGNSA. This CDR3 is built from 17 residues. The CDR3 sequence is CASSLAEVAGVFETQYF. CDR3 bases: TGTGCCAGCAGCTTAGCGGAGGTAGCGGGAGTTTTCGAGACCCAGTACTTC.

Many counts were recorded for this clonotype. V usage is TRBV28 and J usage is TRBJ2-7; 7 bases fit TRBD1. V trimming: 6 bases; J trimming: 6 bases; junction bases outside the gene matches: 8. CDR3 length: 13 residues. The germline V gene encodes CDR1 MDHEN and CDR2 SYDVKM. This CDR3 reads CASRKQGTFEQYF. In DNA, the CDR3 is TGTGCCAGCAGAAAACAGGGGACCTTCGAGCAGTACTTC.

This clonotype was seen a few times. The chain links TRBV20-1 to TRBJ2-2, with 14 positions matching TRBD2. Trimming took 6 bases from V and 6 from J; bases not matched to a gene: 3. This CDR3 is 14 amino acids long. Germline-derived CDR1 and CDR2 are DFQATT and SNEGSKA (reference sequence). CDR3 nucleotides: TGCAGTGCCCCGGGACTAGCGGGAGCCGGGGAGCTGTTTTTT. It specifies CSAPGLAGAGELFF.

This clonotype has a count of ten or more. The chain uses TRBV2 and TRBJ2-1; 13 bases line up with TRBD2. V shed 8 bases, J shed 7 bases, and the junction held 2 bases outside the gene matches. The CDR3 covers 13 residues. Germline V gives CDR1 SNHLY, CDR2 FYNNEI. This CDR3 is CASGLAGVNEQFF. The DNA of the CDR3 is TGTGCCAGCGGACTAGCGGGAGTTAATGAGCAGTTCTTC.